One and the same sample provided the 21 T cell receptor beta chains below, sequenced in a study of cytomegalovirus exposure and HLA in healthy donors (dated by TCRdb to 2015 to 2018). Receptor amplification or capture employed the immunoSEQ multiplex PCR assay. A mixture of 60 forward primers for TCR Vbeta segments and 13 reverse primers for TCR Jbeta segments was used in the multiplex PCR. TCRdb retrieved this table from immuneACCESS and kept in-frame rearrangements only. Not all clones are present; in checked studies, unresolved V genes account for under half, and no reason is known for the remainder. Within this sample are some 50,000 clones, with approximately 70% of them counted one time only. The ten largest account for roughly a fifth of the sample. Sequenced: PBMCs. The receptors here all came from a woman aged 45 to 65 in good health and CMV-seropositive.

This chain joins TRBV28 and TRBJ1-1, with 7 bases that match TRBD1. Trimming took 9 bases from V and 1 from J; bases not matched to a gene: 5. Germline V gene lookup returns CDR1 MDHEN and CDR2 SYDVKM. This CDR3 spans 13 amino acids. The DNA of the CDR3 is TGTGCCAGTGAGGACAGGCCGAACACTGAAGCTTTCTTT. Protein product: CASEDRPNTEAFF.

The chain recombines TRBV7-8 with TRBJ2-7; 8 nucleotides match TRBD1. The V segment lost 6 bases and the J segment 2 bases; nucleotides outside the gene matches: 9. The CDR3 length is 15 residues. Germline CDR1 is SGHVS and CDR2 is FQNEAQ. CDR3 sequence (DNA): TGTGCCAGCAGGGAGACGGACAGGGAGGCCTACGAGCAGTACTTC. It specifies CASRETDREAYEQYF.

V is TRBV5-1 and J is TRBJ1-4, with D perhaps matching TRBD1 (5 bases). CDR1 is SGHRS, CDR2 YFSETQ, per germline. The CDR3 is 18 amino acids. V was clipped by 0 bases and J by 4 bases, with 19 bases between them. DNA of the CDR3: TGCGCCAGCAGCTTGGAGGACGGTTTCGGCAGGGATAATGAAAAACTGTTTTTT. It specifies CASSLEDGFGRDNEKLFF.

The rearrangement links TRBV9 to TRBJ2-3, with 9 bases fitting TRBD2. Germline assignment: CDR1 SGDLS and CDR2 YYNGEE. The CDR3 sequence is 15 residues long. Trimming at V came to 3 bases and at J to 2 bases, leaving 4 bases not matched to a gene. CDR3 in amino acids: CASSEGGRDTDTQYF. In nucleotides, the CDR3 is TGTGCCAGCAGCGAGGGCGGGAGGGACACAGATACGCAGTATTTT.

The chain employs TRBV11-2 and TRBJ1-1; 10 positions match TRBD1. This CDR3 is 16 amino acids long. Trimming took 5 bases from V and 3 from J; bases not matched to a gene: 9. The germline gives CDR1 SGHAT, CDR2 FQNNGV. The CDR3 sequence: CASSRGQGVSDTEAFF. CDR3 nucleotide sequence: TGTGCCAGCAGCCGAGGACAGGGGGTATCGGACACTGAAGCTTTCTTT.

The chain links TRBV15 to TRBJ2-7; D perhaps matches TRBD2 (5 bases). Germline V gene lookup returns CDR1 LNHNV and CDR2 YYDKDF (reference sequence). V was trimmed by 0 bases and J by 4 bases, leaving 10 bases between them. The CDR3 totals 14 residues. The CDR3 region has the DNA TGTGCCACCAGCAGAGAACGGGATCGTTACGAGCAGTACTTC. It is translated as CATSRERDRYEQYF.

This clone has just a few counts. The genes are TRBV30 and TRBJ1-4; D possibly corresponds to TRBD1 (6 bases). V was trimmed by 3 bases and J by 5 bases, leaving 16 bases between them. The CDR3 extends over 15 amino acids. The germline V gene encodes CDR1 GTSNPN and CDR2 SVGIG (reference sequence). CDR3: CAWSPQTGANEKLFF. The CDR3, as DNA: TGTGCCTGGAGCCCCCAGACAGGAGCAAATGAAAAACTGTTTTTT.

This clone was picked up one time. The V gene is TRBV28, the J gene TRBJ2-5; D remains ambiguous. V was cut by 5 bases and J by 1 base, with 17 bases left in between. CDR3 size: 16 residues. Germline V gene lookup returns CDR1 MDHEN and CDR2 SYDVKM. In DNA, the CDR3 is TGTGCCAGCAGTGCCGCTGTGGGCTATACCCAAGAGACCCAGTACTTC. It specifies CASSAAVGYTQETQYF.

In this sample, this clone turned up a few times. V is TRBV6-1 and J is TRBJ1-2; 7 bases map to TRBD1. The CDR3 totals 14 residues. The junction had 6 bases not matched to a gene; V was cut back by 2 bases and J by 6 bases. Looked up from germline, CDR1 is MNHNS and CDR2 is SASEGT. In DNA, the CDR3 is TGTGCCAGCAGTGAAACGACAGGGACCCATGGCTACACCTTC. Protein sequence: CASSETTGTHGYTF.

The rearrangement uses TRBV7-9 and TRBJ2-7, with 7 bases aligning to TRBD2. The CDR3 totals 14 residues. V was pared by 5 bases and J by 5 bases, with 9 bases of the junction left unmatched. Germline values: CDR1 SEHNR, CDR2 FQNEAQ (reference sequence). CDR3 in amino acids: CASSPVGEGHEQYF. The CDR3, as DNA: TGTGCCAGCAGCCCCGTGGGGGAGGGACACGAGCAGTACTTC.

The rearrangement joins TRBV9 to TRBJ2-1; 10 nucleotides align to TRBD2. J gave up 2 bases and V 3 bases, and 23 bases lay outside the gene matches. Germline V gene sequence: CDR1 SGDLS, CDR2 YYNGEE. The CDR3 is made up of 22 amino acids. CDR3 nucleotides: TGTGCCAGCAGCGGGCGCACTACCCTCCCCACCCCGGGACTAGCGACCTACAATGAGCAGTTCTTC. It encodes CASSGRTTLPTPGLATYNEQFF.

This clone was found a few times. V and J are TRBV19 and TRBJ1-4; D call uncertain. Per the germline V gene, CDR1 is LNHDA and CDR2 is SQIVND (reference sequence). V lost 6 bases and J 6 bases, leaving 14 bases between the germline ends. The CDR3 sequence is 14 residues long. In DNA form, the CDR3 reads TGTGCCAGTAGCAGACGCGCGGGGTATGAAAAACTGTTTTTT. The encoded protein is CASSRRAGYEKLFF.

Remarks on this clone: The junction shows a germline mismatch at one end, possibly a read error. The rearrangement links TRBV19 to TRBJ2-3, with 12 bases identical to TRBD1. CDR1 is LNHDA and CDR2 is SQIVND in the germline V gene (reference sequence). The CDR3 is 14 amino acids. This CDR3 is CACSRDRGRDTQYF. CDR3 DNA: TGTGCCTGTAGCCGGGACAGGGGGCGGGATACGCAGTATTTT.

The chain's CDR3 is CSVEDRQGVSYEQYF. CDR3 in DNA: TGCAGCGTTGAAGATCGACAGGGAGTCTCCTACGAGCAGTACTTC. V is TRBV29-1 and J is TRBJ2-7, with 7 bases lining up with TRBD1. With 0 bases clipped from V and 0 bases from J, the junction kept 5 bases outside the gene matches. CDR1 SQVTM and CDR2 ANQGSEA come from the germline V gene. The CDR3 length is 15 residues.

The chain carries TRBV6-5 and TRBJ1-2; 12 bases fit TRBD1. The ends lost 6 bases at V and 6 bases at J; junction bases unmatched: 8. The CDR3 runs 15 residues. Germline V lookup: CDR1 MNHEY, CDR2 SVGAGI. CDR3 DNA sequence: TGTGCCAGCAGCACCGGGACAGGGGGCGCGAATGGCTACACCTTC. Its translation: CASSTGTGGANGYTF.

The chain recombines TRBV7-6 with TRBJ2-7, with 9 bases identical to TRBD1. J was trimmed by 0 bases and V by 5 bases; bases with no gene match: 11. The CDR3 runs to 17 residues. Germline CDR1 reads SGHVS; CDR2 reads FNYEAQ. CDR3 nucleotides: TGTGCCAGCAGCCCAGGGGGACAGGGAATCCTCTCCTACGAGCAGTACTTC. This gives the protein CASSPGGQGILSYEQYF. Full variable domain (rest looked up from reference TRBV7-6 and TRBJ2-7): GAGVSQSPRYKVTKRGQDVALRCDPISGHVSLYWYRQALGQGPEFLTYFNYEAQQDKSGLPNDRFSAERPEGSISTLTIQRTEQRDSAMYRCASSPGGQGILSYEQYFGPGTRLTVT.

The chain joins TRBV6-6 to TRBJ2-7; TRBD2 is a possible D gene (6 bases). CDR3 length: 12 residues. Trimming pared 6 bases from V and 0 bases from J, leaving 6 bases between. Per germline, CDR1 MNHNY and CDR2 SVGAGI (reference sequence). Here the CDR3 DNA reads TGTGCCAGCAGGCGGGACTCCTACGAGCAGTACTTC. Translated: CASRRDSYEQYF.

CDR3 nucleotide sequence: TGTGCCAGCAGTGAAACCCGGGTCCAGTTCTTC. Amino acids: CASSETRVQFF. The chain links TRBV2 to TRBJ2-1; no reliable D call. Germline V gene data show CDR1 as SNHLY and CDR2 as FYNNEI. This CDR3 is built from 11 residues. V was pared by 2 bases and J by 13 bases, with 9 bases between.

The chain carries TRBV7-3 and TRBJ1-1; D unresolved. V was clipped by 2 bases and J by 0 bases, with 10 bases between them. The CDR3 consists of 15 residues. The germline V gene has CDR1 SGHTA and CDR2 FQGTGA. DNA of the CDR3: TGTGCCAGCAGCTTAGAGGCAAGCATGAACACTGAAGCTTTCTTT. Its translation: CASSLEASMNTEAFF.

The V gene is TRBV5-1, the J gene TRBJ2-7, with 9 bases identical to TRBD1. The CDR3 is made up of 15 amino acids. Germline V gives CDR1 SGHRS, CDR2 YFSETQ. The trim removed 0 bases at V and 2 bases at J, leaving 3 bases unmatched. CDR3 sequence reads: CASSLGGQGTYEQYF. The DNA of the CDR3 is TGCGCCAGCAGCTTGGGGGGACAGGGTACCTACGAGCAGTACTTC.

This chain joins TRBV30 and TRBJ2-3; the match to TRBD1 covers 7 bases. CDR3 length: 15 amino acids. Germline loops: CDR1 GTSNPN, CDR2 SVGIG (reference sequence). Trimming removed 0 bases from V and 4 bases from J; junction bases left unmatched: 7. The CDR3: CAWSVDRARSDTQYF. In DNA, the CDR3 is TGTGCCTGGAGTGTTGACAGGGCTAGGTCAGATACGCAGTATTTT.